This entry concerns a single T cell receptor (beta chain). The sample comes from a study of blood T cell repertoires in COVID-19. Assay used: immunoSEQ multiplex PCR; TCRdb lists only in-frame clones, some missing. The data contain approximately 75,000 clones, approximately 82% of them singletons. The CDR3 is 14 amino acids. Germline-derived CDR1 and CDR2 are SGHRS and YFSETQ. The V and J ends lost 4 bases and 6 bases, in that order; junction bases with no gene match: 5. The genes are TRBV5-1 and TRBJ2-2; 8 positions match TRBD2. Input material: peripheral blood. The sequence was collected from a woman between 45 and 60 years old with acute or convalescent COVID-19. CDR3 nucleotides: TGCGCCAGCAGCCCGGGGGGGAAGCCCGGGGAGCTGTTTTTT. This translates into CASSPGGKPGELFF.